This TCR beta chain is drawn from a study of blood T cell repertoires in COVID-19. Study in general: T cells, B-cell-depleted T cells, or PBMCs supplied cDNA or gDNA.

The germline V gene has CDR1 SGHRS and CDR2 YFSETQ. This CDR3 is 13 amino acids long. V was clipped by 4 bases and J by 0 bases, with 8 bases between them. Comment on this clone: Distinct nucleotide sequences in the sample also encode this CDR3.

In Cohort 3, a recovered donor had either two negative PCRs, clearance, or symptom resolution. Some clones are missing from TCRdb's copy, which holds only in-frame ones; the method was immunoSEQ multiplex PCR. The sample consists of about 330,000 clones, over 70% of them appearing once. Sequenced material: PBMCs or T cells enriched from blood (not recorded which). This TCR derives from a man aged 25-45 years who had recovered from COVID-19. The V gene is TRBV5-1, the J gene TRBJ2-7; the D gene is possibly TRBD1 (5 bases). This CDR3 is CASSPDSSYEQYF. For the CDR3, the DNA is TGCGCCAGCAGCCCCGACAGCTCCTACGAGCAGTACTTC.